These T cell receptor beta chains were read from a single sample in a study of T cells in Graves' hyperthyroidism and ophthalmopathy. TCRdb redid the calling of the multiplex PCR reads with MiXCR, one entry per CDR3 protein. The sample lists approximately 720,000 distinct CDR3 sequences, 15% to 20% occurring once. The sample comprised blood. These receptors were obtained from a woman between 50 and 59 years old with Graves' hyperthyroidism that later progressed to Graves' ophthalmopathy. Each CDR3 is given with its conserved first and last residue. D genes are given only for firm matches. Where a row states a size, it is once, few, many or the class of an expanded clone; other rows omit it.

J gene	V gene	clone size	D gene	CDR3 DNA	CDR3 protein
TRBJ1-4	TRBV7-9	-	TRBD1	TGTGCCAGCAGCTCGTTCCGGACAGGGGGCAATTCGGAAGAAAAACTGTTTTTT	CASSSFRTGGNSEEKLFF
TRBJ1-4	TRBV7-3	-	-	TGTGCCAGCAGCTTAAGAGGGAGGGGGTCCCGTGGTGAAAAACTGTTTTTT	CASSLRGRGSRGEKLFF
TRBJ1-1	TRBV27	few	-	TGTGCCAGCAGACGGAGTGGGGACTCCACTGAAGCTTTCTTT	CASRRSGDSTEAFF
TRBJ1-5	TRBV9	-	-	TGTGCCAGCAGCGCATCCCGCGGGAGGAAAGGGCAGCCCCAGCATTTT	CASSASRGRKGQPQHF
TRBJ2-7	TRBV7-9	few	TRBD1	TGTGCCAGCAGCCCTCTCGACAGGGCAAGCTCCTACGAGCAGTACTTC	CASSPLDRASSYEQYF
TRBJ2-5	TRBV11-3	-	TRBD2	TGTGCCAGCAGCTTTGGAACTAGCGGGACCCAAGAGACCCAGTACTTC	CASSFGTSGTQETQYF
TRBJ2-3	TRBV19	few	TRBD1	TGTGCCACAAGAGACAGGGGTGCAGATACGCAGTATTTT	CATRDRGADTQYF
TRBJ1-1	TRBV19	few	TRBD1	TGTGCCAGTACCTGGACAGGGGGAAGCACTGAAGCTTTCTTT	CASTWTGGSTEAFF
TRBJ1-2	TRBV5-5	many	TRBD1	TGTGCCAGCAGCGAGCGAACAGGGGTGGACTATGGCTACACCTTC	CASSERTGVDYGYTF
TRBJ2-3	TRBV20-1	-	-	TGCAGTGCCAAGGGGCGCACAGATACGCAGTATTTT	CSAKGRTDTQYF
TRBJ2-1	TRBV20-1	many	TRBD1	TGCAGTGCTAACCAAGAGACAGGGATTTCCTACAATGAGCAGTTCTTC	CSANQETGISYNEQFF
TRBJ1-2	TRBV7-9	few	-	TGTGCCAGCAGCTCCCGGAGGGGAGGCTATGGCTACACCTTC	CASSSRRGGYGYTF
TRBJ1-2	TRBV20-1	-	-	TGCAGTGCACCCGACAGGCATCTTAACTATGGCTACACCTTC	CSAPDRHLNYGYTF
TRBJ1-2	TRBV5-6	-	TRBD1	TGTGCCAGCAGAAGACAGGGAAACTATGGCTACACCTTC	CASRRQGNYGYTF
TRBJ1-5	TRBV18	-	TRBD1	TGTGCCAGCTCACCCTCCGGACAGGGGGCCGGAGGGCAGCCCCAGCATTTT	CASSPSGQGAGGQPQHF
TRBJ1-2	TRBV6-1	-	-	TGTGCCAGCAAAGAGGTTGGCTACACCTTC	CASKEVGYTF
TRBJ1-5	TRBV20-1	many	TRBD1	TGCAGTGCTGGAGACAGGGGCAGTCAGCCCCAGCATTTT	CSAGDRGSQPQHF
TRBJ2-2	TRBV6-1	once	-	TGTGCCAGCACTCAGAAGGAGCTAGGGGAGCTGTTTTTT	CASTQKELGELFF
TRBJ1-2	TRBV7-9	-	-	TGTGCCAGCAGACCAGGTCAGGATACCTATGGCTACACCTTC	CASRPGQDTYGYTF
TRBJ2-5	TRBV27	few	TRBD2	TGTGCCAGCAGTTTTAGTACTAGCGGGGAAGAGACCCAGTACTTC	CASSFSTSGEETQYF
TRBJ2-5	TRBV2	many	TRBD2	TGTGCCAGCAGCCCCGGGACTAGCGGGGTCCAAGAGACCCAGTACTTC	CASSPGTSGVQETQYF
TRBJ1-1	TRBV20-1	few	-	TGCAGTGCTAGGGGTGCTTCAGGGGCGGGGAACACTGAAGCTTTCTTT	CSARGASGAGNTEAFF
TRBJ2-3	TRBV6-5	many	-	TGTGCCAGCACTCGGTCTAGCACAGATACGCAGTATTTT	CASTRSSTDTQYF
TRBJ2-2	TRBV19	few	TRBD1	TGTGCCAGTAGTAGGAGGGGACAGGTGAACACCGGGGAGCTGTTTTTT	CASSRRGQVNTGELFF
TRBJ1-1	TRBV4-2	-	-	TGTGCCAGCAGCCAAGATCCCATCACTGAAGCTTTCTTT	CASSQDPITEAFF
TRBJ2-3	TRBV20-1	many	TRBD2	TGCAGCTCTTACCGTCCTGGACTAGCTGGAGATACGCAGTATTTT	CSSYRPGLAGDTQYF
TRBJ2-3	TRBV18	many	TRBD1	TGTGCCAGCTCACCGGACAGGGGAGCAGATACGCAGTATTTT	CASSPDRGADTQYF
TRBJ2-1	TRBV20-1	many	TRBD2	TGCAGTGTCGGACTAGCGGTCAATGAGCAGTTCTTC	CSVGLAVNEQFF
TRBJ1-1	TRBV4-1	few	-	TGCGCCAGCAGCCAAGAGGAGGAGTCGGTCGCAGATTATGAAGCTTTCTTT	CASSQEEESVADYEAFF
TRBJ1-2	TRBV6-1	few	TRBD1	TGTGCCAGCAGTGAGACAGGGGGCGGTGGCTACACCTTC	CASSETGGGGYTF
TRBJ1-2	TRBV7-2	few	-	TGTGCCAGCAGCTTAAATGGTGATTCCTATGGCTACACCTTC	CASSLNGDSYGYTF
TRBJ2-1	TRBV2	many	TRBD1	TGTGCCAGCACCGGACAGGGAATCGAGGAGGTCTTC	CASTGQGIEEVF
TRBJ1-2	TRBV27	few	-	TGTGCCAGCAGTCCCTTTTCCCGTGGGGTTCAGCATAACTATGGCTACACCTTC	CASSPFSRGVQHNYGYTF
TRBJ2-3	TRBV29-1	-	-	TGCAGCGGGGACATCACAAACACAGATACGCAGTATTTT	CSGDITNTDTQYF
TRBJ2-3	TRBV24-1	few	-	TGTGCCACCAGTGCTAGACCGGGACCTAGCACAGATACGCAGTATTTT	CATSARPGPSTDTQYF
TRBJ2-7	TRBV29-1	many	-	TGCAGCGTGAGTCTCCAGCGCGAGCAGTACTTC	CSVSLQREQYF
TRBJ1-5	TRBV20-1	-	-	TGCAGTGCTAGTGCTGGGACCGGGTTTGGACCCCAGCATTTT	CSASAGTGFGPQHF
TRBJ2-3	TRBV4-1	few	-	TGCGCCAGCAGCCCGTTAGCGTCGTCTAGCACAGATACGCAGTATTTT	CASSPLASSSTDTQYF
TRBJ1-2	TRBV6-1	many	TRBD1	TGTGCCAGCAGGAGGACAGGGGCCTATGGCTACACCTTC	CASRRTGAYGYTF
TRBJ1-1	TRBV27	many	-	TGTGCCAGCAGTTGGGGTGAGGTGGGCACTGAAGCTTTCTTT	CASSWGEVGTEAFF
TRBJ2-7	TRBV19	-	TRBD2	TGTGCCAATAGTAAAGGACTAGCAAGCTCCTACGAGCAGTACTTC	CANSKGLASSYEQYF
TRBJ1-1	TRBV29-1	-	TRBD1	TGCAGCGTTGCCACGACAGGGGGCACTGAAGCTTTCTTT	CSVATTGGTEAFF
TRBJ2-3	TRBV9	-	-	TGTGCCAGCAGCCCGCGACAACCAGATACGCAGTATTTT	CASSPRQPDTQYF
TRBJ2-3	TRBV7-8	many	TRBD2	TGTGCCAGCAGTTATGGACTAGCGACTAGCACAGATACGCAGTATTTT	CASSYGLATSTDTQYF
TRBJ1-3	TRBV20-1	-	-	TGCAGTGCTAGAATGGTGGGAAACACCATATATTTT	CSARMVGNTIYF
TRBJ2-2	TRBV2	-	TRBD1	TGTGCCGGCAGACGGACAGGCCCCGGGGAGCTGTTTTTT	CAGRRTGPGELFF
TRBJ2-7	TRBV12-3/TRBV12-4	few	TRBD2	TGTGCCAGCAGTTTTGGACTAGCGAATTACGAGCAGTACTTC	CASSFGLANYEQYF
TRBJ1-1	TRBV5-1	-	-	TGCGCCAGCAGCTACCAAGGGCAGGCTGAAGCTTTCTTT	CASSYQGQAEAFF
TRBJ2-3	TRBV2	many	-	TGTGCCAGCACCCCCTGGCAGTCGGCAGATACGCAGTATTTT	CASTPWQSADTQYF
TRBJ1-1	TRBV15	few	TRBD1	TGTGCCACCAGCAGCAACAGGGGGCTGGGCACTGAAGCTTTCTTT	CATSSNRGLGTEAFF
TRBJ2-5	TRBV5-8	-	TRBD2	TGTGCCAGCAGCTTTGGGACTAGCGGGCAAGAGACCCAGTACTTC	CASSFGTSGQETQYF
TRBJ2-1	TRBV11-2	many	TRBD1	TGTGCCAGCAGCTCAGGGGGCCGGCCGCATCTGGAGCAGTTCTTC	CASSSGGRPHLEQFF
TRBJ2-5	TRBV28	many	TRBD2	TGTGCCAGCAGTTTACAAGCGGGGGCAAGACTCGTAGAGACCCAGTACTTC	CASSLQAGARLVETQYF
TRBJ1-3	TRBV20-1	many	-	TGCAGTGCTAGAGATAGCGACGGGGGCTCTGGAAACACCATATATTTT	CSARDSDGGSGNTIYF